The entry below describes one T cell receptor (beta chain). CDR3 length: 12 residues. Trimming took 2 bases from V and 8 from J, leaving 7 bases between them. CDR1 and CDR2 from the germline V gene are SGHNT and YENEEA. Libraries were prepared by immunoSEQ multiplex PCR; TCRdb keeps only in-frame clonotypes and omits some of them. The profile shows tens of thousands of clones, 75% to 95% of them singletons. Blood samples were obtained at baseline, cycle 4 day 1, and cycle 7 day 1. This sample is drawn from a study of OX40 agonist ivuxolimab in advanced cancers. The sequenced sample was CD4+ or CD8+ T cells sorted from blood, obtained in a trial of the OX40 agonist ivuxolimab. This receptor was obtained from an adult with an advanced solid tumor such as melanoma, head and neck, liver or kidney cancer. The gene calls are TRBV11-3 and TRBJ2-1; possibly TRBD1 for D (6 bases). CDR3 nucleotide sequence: TGTGCCAGCAGCTTAAACAGGGATGAGCAGTTCTTC. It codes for CASSLNRDEQFF.